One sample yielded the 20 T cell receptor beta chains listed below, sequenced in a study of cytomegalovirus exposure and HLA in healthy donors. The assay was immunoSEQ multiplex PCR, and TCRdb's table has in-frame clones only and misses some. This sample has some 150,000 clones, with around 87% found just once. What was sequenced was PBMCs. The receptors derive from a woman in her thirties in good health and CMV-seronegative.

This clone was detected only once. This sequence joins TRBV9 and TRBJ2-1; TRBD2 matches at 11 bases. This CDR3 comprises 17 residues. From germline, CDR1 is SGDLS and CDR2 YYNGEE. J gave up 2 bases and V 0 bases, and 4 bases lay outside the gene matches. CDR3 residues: CASSVDSGLAAYNEQFF. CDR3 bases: TGTGCCAGCAGCGTAGATTCGGGACTAGCGGCCTACAATGAGCAGTTCTTC.

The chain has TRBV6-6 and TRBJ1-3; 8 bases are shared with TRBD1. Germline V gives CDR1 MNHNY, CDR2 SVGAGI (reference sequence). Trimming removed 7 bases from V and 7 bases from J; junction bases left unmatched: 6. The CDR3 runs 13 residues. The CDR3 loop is CASTTGGANTIYF. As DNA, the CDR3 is TGTGCCAGCACCACAGGGGGGGCGAACACCATATATTTT.

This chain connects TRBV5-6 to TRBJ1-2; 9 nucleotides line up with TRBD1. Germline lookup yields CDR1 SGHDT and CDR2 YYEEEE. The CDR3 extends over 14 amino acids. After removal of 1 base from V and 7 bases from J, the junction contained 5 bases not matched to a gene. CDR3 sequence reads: CASSLKQGAFGYTF. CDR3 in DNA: TGTGCCAGCAGCTTGAAACAGGGGGCTTTTGGCTACACCTTC.

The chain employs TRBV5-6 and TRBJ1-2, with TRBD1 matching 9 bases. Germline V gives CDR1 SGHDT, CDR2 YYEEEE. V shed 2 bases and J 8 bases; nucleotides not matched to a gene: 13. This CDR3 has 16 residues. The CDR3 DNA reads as TGTGCCAGCAGCTTAAAAGGACAGGGGCCCCACGAGGGCTACACCTTC. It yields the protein CASSLKGQGPHEGYTF.

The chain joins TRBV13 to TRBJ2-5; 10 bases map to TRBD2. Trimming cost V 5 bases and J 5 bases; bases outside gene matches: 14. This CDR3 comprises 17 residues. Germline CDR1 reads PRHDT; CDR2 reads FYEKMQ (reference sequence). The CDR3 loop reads CASSPPAGGPQFETQYF. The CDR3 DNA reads TGTGCCAGCAGCCCCCCAGCGGGGGGGCCTCAATTTGAGACCCAGTACTTC.

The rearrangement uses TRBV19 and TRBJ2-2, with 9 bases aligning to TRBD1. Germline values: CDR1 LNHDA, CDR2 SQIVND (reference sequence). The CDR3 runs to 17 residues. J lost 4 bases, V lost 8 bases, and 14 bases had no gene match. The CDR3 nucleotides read TGTGCCAGTTCAATGGCCGGGACAGGGAGAAGCACCGGGGAGCTGTTTTTT. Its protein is CASSMAGTGRSTGELFF.

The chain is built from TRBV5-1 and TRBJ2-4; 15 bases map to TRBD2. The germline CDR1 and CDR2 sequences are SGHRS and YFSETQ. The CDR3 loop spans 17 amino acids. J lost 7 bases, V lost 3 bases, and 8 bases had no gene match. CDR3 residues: CASSSGLAGGETNIQYF. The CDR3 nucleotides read TGCGCCAGCAGCTCGGGACTAGCGGGGGGCGAGACTAACATTCAGTACTTC.

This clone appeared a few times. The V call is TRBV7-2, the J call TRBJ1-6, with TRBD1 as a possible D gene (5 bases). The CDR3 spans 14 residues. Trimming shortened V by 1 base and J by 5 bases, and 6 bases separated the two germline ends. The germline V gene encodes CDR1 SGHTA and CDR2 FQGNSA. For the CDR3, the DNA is TGTGCCAGCAGCTTAGGGACAAATAATTCACCCCTCCACTTT. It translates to CASSLGTNNSPLHF.

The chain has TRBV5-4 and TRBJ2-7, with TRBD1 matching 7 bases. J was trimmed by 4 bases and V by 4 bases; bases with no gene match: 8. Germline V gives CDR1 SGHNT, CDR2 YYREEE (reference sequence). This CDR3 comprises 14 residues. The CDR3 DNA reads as TGTGCCAGCAGCACGGGACAGAGGAAGTACGAGCAGTACTTC. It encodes CASSTGQRKYEQYF.

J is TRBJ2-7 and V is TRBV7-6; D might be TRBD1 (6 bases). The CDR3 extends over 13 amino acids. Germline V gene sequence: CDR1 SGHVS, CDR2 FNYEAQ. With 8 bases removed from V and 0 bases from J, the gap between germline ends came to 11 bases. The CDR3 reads CASGQSFSYEQYF. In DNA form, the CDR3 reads TGTGCCAGCGGACAGTCGTTCTCCTACGAGCAGTACTTC.

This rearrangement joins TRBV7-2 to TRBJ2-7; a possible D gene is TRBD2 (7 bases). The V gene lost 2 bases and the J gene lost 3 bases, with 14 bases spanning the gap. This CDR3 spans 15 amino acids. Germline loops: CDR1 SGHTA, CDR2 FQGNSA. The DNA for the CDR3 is TGTGCCAGCAGCTTAAGGGGGGGTTCCGACTACGAGCAGTACTTC. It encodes CASSLRGGSDYEQYF.

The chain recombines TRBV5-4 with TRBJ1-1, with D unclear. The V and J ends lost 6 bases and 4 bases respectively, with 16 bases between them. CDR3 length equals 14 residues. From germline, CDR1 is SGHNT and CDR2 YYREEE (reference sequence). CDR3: CASKLLGASTEAFF. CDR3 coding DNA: TGTGCCAGCAAGTTGTTAGGCGCTAGCACTGAAGCTTTCTTT.

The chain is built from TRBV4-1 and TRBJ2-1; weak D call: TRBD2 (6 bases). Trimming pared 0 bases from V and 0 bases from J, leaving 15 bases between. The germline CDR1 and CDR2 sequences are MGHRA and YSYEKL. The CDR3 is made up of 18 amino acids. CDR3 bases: TGCGCCAGCAGCCAAGATAGCGCGGCGGGGTACTCCTACAATGAGCAGTTCTTC. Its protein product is CASSQDSAAGYSYNEQFF.

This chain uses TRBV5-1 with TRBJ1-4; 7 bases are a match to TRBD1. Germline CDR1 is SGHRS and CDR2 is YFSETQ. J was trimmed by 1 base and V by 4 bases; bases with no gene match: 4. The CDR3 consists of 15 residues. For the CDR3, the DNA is TGCGCCAGCAGCCTAAGACAGGGAACTAATGAAAAACTGTTTTTT. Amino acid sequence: CASSLRQGTNEKLFF.

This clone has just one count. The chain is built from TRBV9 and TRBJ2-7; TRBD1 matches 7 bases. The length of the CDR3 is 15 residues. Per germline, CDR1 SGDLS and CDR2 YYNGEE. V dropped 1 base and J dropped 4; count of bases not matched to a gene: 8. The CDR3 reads CASSVSGTAIYEQYF. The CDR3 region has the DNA TGTGCCAGCAGCGTAAGTGGGACAGCGATTTACGAGCAGTACTTC.

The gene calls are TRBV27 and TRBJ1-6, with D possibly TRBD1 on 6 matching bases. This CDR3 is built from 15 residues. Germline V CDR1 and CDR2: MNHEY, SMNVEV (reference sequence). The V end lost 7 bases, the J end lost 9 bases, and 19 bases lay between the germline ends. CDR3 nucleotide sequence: TGTGCCAGCAAGACTGGGGACACGATAGGTTCACCCCTCCACTTT. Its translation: CASKTGDTIGSPLHF.

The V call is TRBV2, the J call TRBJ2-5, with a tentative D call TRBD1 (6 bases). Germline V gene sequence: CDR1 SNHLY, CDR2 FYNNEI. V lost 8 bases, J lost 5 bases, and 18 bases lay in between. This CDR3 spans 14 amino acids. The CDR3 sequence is CASLAATGVETQYF. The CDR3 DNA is TGTGCCAGCCTCGCTGCGACAGGAGTGGAGACCCAGTACTTC.

In nucleotides, the CDR3 is TGTGCCAGCTCACCGGCTAGCGTTGAGGAGACCCAGTACTTC. As protein: CASSPASVEETQYF. V and J are TRBV18 and TRBJ2-5; maybe TRBD2 (6 bases). The V end was cut by 3 bases, the J end by 5 bases, with 13 bases between. Germline loops: CDR1 KGHSH, CDR2 LQKENI. The CDR3 loop spans 14 amino acids.

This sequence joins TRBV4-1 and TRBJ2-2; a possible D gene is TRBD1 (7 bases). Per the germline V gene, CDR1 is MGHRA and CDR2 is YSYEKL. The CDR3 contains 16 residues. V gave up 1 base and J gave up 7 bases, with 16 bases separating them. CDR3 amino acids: CASSQVMAGGGGELFF. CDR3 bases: TGCGCCAGCAGCCAAGTAATGGCAGGGGGAGGCGGGGAGCTGTTTTTT.

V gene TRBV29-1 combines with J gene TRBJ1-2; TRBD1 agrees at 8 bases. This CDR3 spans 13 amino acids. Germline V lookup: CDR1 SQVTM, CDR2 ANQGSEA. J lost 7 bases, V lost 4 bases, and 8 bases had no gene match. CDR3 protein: CSVGTGTGLGYTF. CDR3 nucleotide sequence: TGCAGCGTTGGGACCGGGACAGGACTTGGCTACACCTTC.